Listed below are T cell receptor beta chains from one sample, sequenced in a study of memory CD4+ T cells and cytomegalovirus serostatus. Only in-frame clones appear in the TCRdb table, and some are missing; sequencing was by immunoSEQ multiplex PCR. The sample holds tens of thousands of clones; about 79% are singletons and the top ten take around 1.1%. Sequenced input: memory CD4+ T cells from blood. These receptors originate from an adult in good health and CMV-seronegative. Both conserved end residues are part of each CDR3. Fields, in order: J gene, clone size, D gene, V gene, CDR3 protein, CDR3 DNA. A D gene is named only where the DNA matches it firmly. Clone size is given for some rows only: seen once, a few or many times, or a class if the clone is expanded.

TRBJ1-6	NA	NA	TRBV2	CASKDRDESPLHF	TGTGCCAGCAAGGACAGAGATGAATCACCCCTCCACTTT
TRBJ2-7	few	TRBD2	TRBV27	CASSPTSGRYEQYF	TGTGCCAGCAGCCCTACTAGCGGGAGATACGAGCAGTACTTC
TRBJ1-1	NA	NA	TRBV6-5	CASSYGRANTEAFF	TGTGCCAGCAGTTACGGCAGGGCCAACACTGAAGCTTTCTTT
TRBJ2-2	NA	NA	TRBV29-1	CSAERTGELFF	TGCAGCGCCGAGAGAACCGGGGAGCTGTTTTTT
TRBJ2-3	NA	TRBD2	TRBV6-4	CASSDSRLTSGRATDTQYF	TGTGCCAGCAGTGACTCGAGACTGACTAGCGGGAGGGCCACAGATACGCAGTATTTT
TRBJ1-1	few	TRBD1	TRBV7-9	CASSLGTGVGTEAFF	TGTGCCAGCAGCTTGGGGACAGGGGTGGGCACTGAAGCTTTCTTT
TRBJ2-3	NA	NA	TRBV21-1	CASIGWTDTQYF	TGTGCCAGCATTGGGTGGACAGATACGCAGTATTTT
TRBJ2-3	once	NA	TRBV21-1	CASSKTPKVAGAPSTQYF	TGTGCCAGCAGCAAAACCCCCAAGGTAGCGGGAGCCCCGAGCACGCAGTATTTT
TRBJ1-1	NA	NA	TRBV6-5	CASRGRGRRDTEAFF	TGTGCCAGCCGAGGGCGGGGGCGACGGGACACTGAAGCTTTCTTT
TRBJ2-3	NA	TRBD2	TRBV2	CASSGGLAGGDTQYF	TGTGCCAGCAGCGGGGGACTAGCGGGAGGAGATACGCAGTATTTT
TRBJ2-3	NA	NA	TRBV21-1	CASPLALAGRDTDTQYF	TGTGCCAGCCCCCTGGCGCTAGCGGGTAGGGACACAGATACGCAGTATTTT
TRBJ1-2	NA	TRBD1	TRBV19	CASSGPGGSGYTF	TGTGCCAGTAGTGGCCCAGGGGGCTCTGGCTACACCTTC
TRBJ2-1	NA	NA	TRBV15	CATRGRGPYNEQFF	TGTGCCACCAGGGGCAGGGGTCCCTACAATGAGCAGTTCTTC
TRBJ1-1	NA	TRBD1	TRBV6-6	CASSDRGGMNTEAFF	TGTGCCAGCAGCGACAGGGGCGGGATGAACACTGAAGCTTTCTTT
TRBJ2-2	NA	TRBD2	TRBV10-3	CAISRLADTGELFF	TGTGCCATCAGCCGACTAGCGGACACCGGGGAGCTGTTTTTT